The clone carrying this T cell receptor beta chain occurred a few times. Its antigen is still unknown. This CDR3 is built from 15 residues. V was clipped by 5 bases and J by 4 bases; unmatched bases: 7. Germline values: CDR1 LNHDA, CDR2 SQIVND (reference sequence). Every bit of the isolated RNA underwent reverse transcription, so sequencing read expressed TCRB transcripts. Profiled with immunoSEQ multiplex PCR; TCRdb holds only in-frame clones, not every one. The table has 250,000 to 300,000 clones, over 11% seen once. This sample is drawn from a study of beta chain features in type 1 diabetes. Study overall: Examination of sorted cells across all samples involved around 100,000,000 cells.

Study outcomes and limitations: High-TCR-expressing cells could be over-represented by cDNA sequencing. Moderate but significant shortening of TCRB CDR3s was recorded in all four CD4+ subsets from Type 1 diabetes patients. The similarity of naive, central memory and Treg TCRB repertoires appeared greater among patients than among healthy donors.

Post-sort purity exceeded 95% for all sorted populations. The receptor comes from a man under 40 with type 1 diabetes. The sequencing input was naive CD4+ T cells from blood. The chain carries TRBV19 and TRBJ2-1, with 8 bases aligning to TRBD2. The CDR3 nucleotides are TGTGCCAGTAGTCTCGGGACTAGGGTGTACAATGAGCAGTTCTTC. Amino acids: CASSLGTRVYNEQFF.